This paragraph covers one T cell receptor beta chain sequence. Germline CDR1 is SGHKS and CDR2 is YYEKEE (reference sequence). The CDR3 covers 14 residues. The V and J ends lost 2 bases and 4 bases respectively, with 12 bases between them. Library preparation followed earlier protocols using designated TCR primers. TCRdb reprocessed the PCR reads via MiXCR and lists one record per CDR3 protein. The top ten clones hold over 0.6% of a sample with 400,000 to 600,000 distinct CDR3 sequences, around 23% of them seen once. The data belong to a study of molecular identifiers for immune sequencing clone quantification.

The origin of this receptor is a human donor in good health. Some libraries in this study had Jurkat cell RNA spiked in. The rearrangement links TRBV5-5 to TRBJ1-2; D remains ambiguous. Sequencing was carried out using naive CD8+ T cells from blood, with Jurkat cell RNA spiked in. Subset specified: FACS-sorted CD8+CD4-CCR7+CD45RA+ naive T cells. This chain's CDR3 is CASSLNDRLYGYTF. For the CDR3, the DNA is TGTGCCAGCAGCTTAAATGACCGGCTCTATGGCTACACCTTC.